This T cell receptor beta chain emerged from a study of memory CD8 T cells in hepatitis C reinfection. Libraries were prepared by immunoSEQ multiplex PCR; TCRdb keeps only in-frame clonotypes and omits some of them. The sample consists of about 43,000 clones, about 88% of them appearing once. J gave up 1 base and V 3 bases, and 2 bases lay outside the gene matches. This CDR3 spans 14 amino acids. Germline V gene lookup returns CDR1 SGHRS and CDR2 YFSETQ. This clone has only a few counts. Regarding time point: late/post reinfection, 12 to 24 weeks after detection. No in vitro expansion preceded TCR sequencing of the sorted cells. Donors were people who inject drugs in the Montreal HEPCO cohort. A couple of donors provided sorted CD3+ CD8+ CD45RO- naive CD8 T cells at all three reinfection time points.

Material for sequencing was naive CD8+ T cells sorted from blood. The sequence was collected from a man younger than 35 with hepatitis C virus infection. This sequence joins TRBV5-1 and TRBJ1-1, with 8 bases fitting TRBD1. The CDR3 nucleotides read TGCGCCAGCAGCTGGGGGACAGGGAACACTGAAGCTTTCTTT. This sequence encodes CASSWGTGNTEAFF.